This T cell receptor (beta chain) was sequenced in a study of blood T cell repertoires in COVID-19. Study-level background: The United States, Italy and Spain supplied acute and convalescent COVID-19 samples. T cells, B-cell-depleted T cells, or PBMCs provided the cDNA or gDNA that served as material.

Original methodology: Nucleated cell number was recorded as an estimate derived from reference gene primer amplification. TCRdb's copy holds only in-frame clones and misses some; the assay was immunoSEQ multiplex PCR. That table furnishes V, J and clone size, whereas the DNA furnished D and trimming. The sample includes around 200,000 clones, around 85% of them seen just once. Germline assignment: CDR1 SGHTA and CDR2 FQGNSA. The CDR3 is 15 residues long. Trimming removed 1 base from V and 6 bases from J; junction bases left unmatched: 6. The rearrangement links TRBV7-2 to TRBJ1-5, with 7 bases identical to TRBD1. Sequenced: peripheral blood. The origin of this receptor is a man aged 55-75 years with acute or convalescent COVID-19. In DNA, the CDR3 is TGTGCCAGCAGCTTAGGATCAGGGGGACTTCAGCCCCAGCATTTT. Translated, it gives CASSLGSGGLQPQHF.